What follows is one TCR beta chain and its context. Trimming removed 2 bases from V and 8 bases from J, with 13 bases in between. The CDR3 runs 13 residues. The germline gives CDR1 SGHRS, CDR2 YFSETQ. Through a sample-barcoded 5' primer and a J-beta primer mix, a second PCR was run for about 6 to 12 cycles. MiXCR was run by TCRdb on the 5' RACE reads, yielding one entry per CDR3 protein. The sample consists of hundreds of thousands of distinct CDR3 sequences, approximately 30% of them appearing once. This sample is part of a study of blood T cells in healthy people across ages. Sample: blood. The V gene is TRBV5-1, the J gene TRBJ1-2, with D possibly matching TRBD1 (5 bases). The TCR originated in a woman aged 80 or over in good health. The CDR3 bases are TGCGCCAGCAGCTTTACTCCCAGGGAAGGCTACACCTTC. Amino acids: CASSFTPREGYTF. Based on the CDR3 plus reference TRBV5-1 and TRBJ1-2, the full variable domain is KAGVTQTPRYLIKTRGQQVTLSCSPISGHRSVSWYQQTPGQGLQFLFEYFSETQRNKGNFPGRFSGRQFSNSRSEMNVSTLELGDSALYLCASSFTPREGYTFGSGTRLTVV.